These 30 T cell receptor beta chains were sequenced from one sample in a study of blood T cell repertoires in COVID-19. Method: immunoSEQ multiplex PCR; TCRdb's copy keeps in-frame clones and lacks some. Altogether about 43,000 clones are present, approximately 80% being singletons, with the ten largest covering around a quarter. The sequenced material came from peripheral blood. These receptors came from a woman aged 55-69 years with acute or convalescent COVID-19.

The genes are TRBV25-1 and TRBJ1-1; D perhaps matches TRBD1 (5 bases). This CDR3 comprises 10 residues. The V gene's germline CDR1 is MGHDK and CDR2 SYGVNS. V was shortened by 8 bases and J by 10 bases, with 11 bases between the two germline ends. This CDR3 is CASWGGLAFF. In nucleotides, the CDR3 is TGTGCCAGCTGGGGGGGTCTAGCTTTCTTT.

The gene calls are TRBV12-5 and TRBJ2-5; 10 nucleotides align to TRBD2. Per the germline V gene, CDR1 is LGHNT and CDR2 is FRNRAP. This CDR3 spans 15 amino acids. V shed 6 bases and J 1 base; nucleotides not matched to a gene: 5. The CDR3 sequence is CASGLGLAVQETQYF. In nucleotides, the CDR3 is TGTGCTAGTGGCCTCGGACTAGCGGTCCAAGAGACCCAGTACTTC.

This clone has a single count. The rearrangement joins TRBV3-1 (or the pseudogene TRBV3-2) to TRBJ1-3; D is unresolved. This CDR3 contains 14 residues. Trimming stripped 4 bases from V and 4 bases from J, with 11 bases between. Germline V gene lookup returns CDR1 LGHDT and CDR2 YNNKEL (reference sequence). Written as DNA, the CDR3 is TGTGCCAGCAGCCCCGAGACACAAGGAAACACCATATATTTT. Translation gives CASSPETQGNTIYF.

This rearrangement joins TRBV19 to TRBJ2-7, with 9 bases that match TRBD1. Germline assignment: CDR1 LNHDA and CDR2 SQIVND (reference sequence). The V gene end was trimmed by 5 bases and the J gene end by 6 bases; junction bases not matched to a gene: 32. CDR3 length equals 22 residues. CDR3 sequence (DNA): TGTGCCAGTAGTTTAGGAAGGCCCGGGTCGGGCTCAACAGGGGGCGGTTGGCTCGAGCAGTACTTC. Amino acids: CASSLGRPGSGSTGGGWLEQYF.

The chain joins TRBV19 to TRBJ2-3, with 7 bases identical to TRBD1. After removal of 8 bases from V and 1 base from J, the junction contained 0 bases not matched to a gene. Looked up from germline, CDR1 is LNHDA and CDR2 is SQIVND (reference sequence). The CDR3 extends over 12 amino acids. Here the CDR3 reads CASGTGTDTQYF. CDR3 nucleotide sequence: TGTGCCAGTGGGACAGGCACAGATACGCAGTATTTT. The variable domain in full, completed from reference TRBV19 and TRBJ2-3, reads DGGITQSPKYLFRKEGQNVTLSCEQNLNHDAMYWYRQDPGQGLRLIYYSQIVNDFQKGDIAEGYSVSREKKESFPLTVTSAQKNPTAFYLCASGTGTDTQYFGPGTRLTVL.

V usage is TRBV2 and J usage is TRBJ2-2, with D possibly TRBD2 on 5 matching bases. V lost 5 bases and J lost 5, with 12 bases in between. The germline V gene has CDR1 SNHLY and CDR2 FYNNEI. CDR3 length: 14 residues. DNA of the CDR3: TGTGCCAGCAGTTGGGCCCCGGGGACCGGGGAGCTGTTTTTT. Its protein is CASSWAPGTGELFF.

The chain couples TRBV11-2 to TRBJ2-7; TRBD1 is a possible D gene (7 bases). The V gene's germline CDR1 is SGHAT and CDR2 FQNNGV. CDR3 length: 17 amino acids. Trimming took off 5 bases at V and 7 bases at J, with 27 bases between the two ends. This CDR3 is CASSLLGPTGPRGEQYF. Here the CDR3 DNA reads TGTGCCAGCAGCCTCCTTGGCCCGACAGGGCCCCGGGGGGAGCAGTACTTC.

V usage is TRBV12-3 or TRBV12-4 and J usage is TRBJ1-1; 11 nucleotides align to TRBD1. The trim removed 7 bases at V and 11 bases at J, leaving 6 bases unmatched. This CDR3 spans 12 amino acids. CDR3 DNA sequence: TGTGCCAGCACCGGACAGGGGGCGCGGGCTTTCTTT. Protein sequence: CASTGQGARAFF.

The chain uses TRBV10-1 and TRBJ2-1; possibly TRBD1 for D (5 bases). Germline CDR1 WNHNN, CDR2 SYGVQD (reference sequence). V lost 3 bases and J lost 15, with 15 bases in between. The CDR3 is made up of 12 amino acids. The CDR3 sequence is CASSDRRTNPFF. In nucleotides, the CDR3 is TGCGCCAGCAGTGATCGTAGGACAAACCCGTTCTTC.

The rearrangement links TRBV30 to TRBJ1-1, with D possibly matching TRBD1 (5 bases). Deletions cut 5 bases from V and 4 bases from J, with 11 bases between. This CDR3 region has 12 residues. Germline CDR1 is GTSNPN and CDR2 is SVGIG (reference sequence). Written as DNA, the CDR3 is TGTGCCTGGGGAAACGGGGGCACTGAAGCTTTCTTT. Its protein is CAWGNGGTEAFF.

The chain is built from TRBV19 and TRBJ2-3; no firm D call. Trimming pared 2 bases from V and 0 bases from J, leaving 6 bases between. This CDR3 region has 14 residues. CDR1 and CDR2 (germline): LNHDA, SQIVND (reference sequence). CDR3 region: CASSIKQSTDTQYF. The CDR3 coding sequence is TGTGCCAGTAGTATAAAACAGAGCACAGATACGCAGTATTTT.

This clone was counted between two and nine times. In the same sample, other DNA sequences code for this CDR3. J is TRBJ2-2 and V is TRBV5-1; D is possibly TRBD1 (6 bases). The CDR3 is 14 amino acids. The V gene lost 2 bases and the J gene lost 5 bases, with 10 bases spanning the gap. Germline values: CDR1 SGHRS, CDR2 YFSETQ. CDR3 in amino acids: CASSLVQGTGELFF. CDR3 in DNA: TGCGCCAGCAGCTTAGTTCAGGGGACCGGGGAGCTGTTTTTT.

The chain carries TRBV5-4 and TRBJ1-4; D uncertain. Trimming removed 3 bases at V and 4 bases at J, with 13 bases between. Germline assignment: CDR1 SGHNT and CDR2 YYREEE (reference sequence). The CDR3 is 15 residues long. CDR3: CASSYSGRVNEKLFF. The CDR3 DNA reads TGTGCCAGCAGCTATTCGGGGAGGGTTAATGAAAAACTGTTTTTT.

The chain is built from TRBV5-6 and TRBJ1-6, with 9 bases matching TRBD1. Germline V lookup: CDR1 SGHDT, CDR2 YYEEEE. The CDR3 has 15 amino acids. The V segment lost 2 bases and the J segment 9 bases; nucleotides outside the gene matches: 6. The CDR3 region is CASSFVGDRASPLHF. DNA of the CDR3: TGTGCCAGCAGCTTTGTCGGGGACAGGGCTTCACCCCTCCACTTT. Based on the CDR3 plus reference TRBV5-6 and TRBJ1-6, the full variable domain is DAGVTQSPTHLIKTRGQQVTLRCSPKSGHDTVSWYQQALGQGPQFIFQYYEEEERQRGNFPDRFSGHQFPNYSSELNVNALLLGDSALYLCASSFVGDRASPLHFGNGTRLTVT.

V gene TRBV9 combines with J gene TRBJ2-7; the D gene is possibly TRBD1 (6 bases). Trimming cost V 3 bases and J 2 bases, with 12 bases left between them. CDR1 SGDLS and CDR2 YYNGEE come from the germline V gene. The CDR3 is 14 residues long. The CDR3 loop is CASSGRQEPYEQYF. CDR3 coding DNA: TGTGCCAGCAGCGGGAGACAGGAGCCCTACGAGCAGTACTTC.

The chain employs TRBV6-5 and TRBJ1-2; TRBD1 might be the D (6 bases). CDR1 and CDR2 from the germline V gene are MNHEY and SVGAGI. This CDR3 spans 15 amino acids. V lost 0 bases and J 4 bases, leaving 12 bases between the germline ends. The CDR3 nucleotides read TGTGCCAGCAGTTACTCCGCCGAGGGGGTCTATGGCTACACCTTC. Translation gives CASSYSAEGVYGYTF.

The rearrangement joins TRBV6-2 or TRBV6-3 to TRBJ1-1; D remains ambiguous. Germline CDR1 reads MNHEY; CDR2 reads SVGEGT. V gave up 2 bases and J gave up 0 bases, with 16 bases separating them. The CDR3 loop spans 17 amino acids. The CDR3 sequence: CASSYPWVGRMNTEAFF. The CDR3 coding sequence is TGTGCCAGCAGTTACCCCTGGGTTGGGAGAATGAACACTGAAGCTTTCTTT.

V usage is TRBV6-5 and J usage is TRBJ2-5; the D gene is possibly TRBD2 (6 bases). Trimming shortened V by 5 bases and J by 5 bases, and 18 bases separated the two germline ends. Germline values: CDR1 MNHEY, CDR2 SVGAGI. This CDR3 comprises 15 residues. The chain's CDR3 is CASSLPTGVAETQYF. DNA for the CDR3: TGTGCCAGCAGTCTACCGACGGGGGTGGCTGAGACCCAGTACTTC.

This chain uses TRBV11-2 with TRBJ2-7; D perhaps matches TRBD2 (5 bases). Trimming pared 4 bases from V and 6 bases from J, leaving 16 bases between. The CDR3 runs 14 residues. Per germline, CDR1 SGHAT and CDR2 FQNNGV. CDR3 residues: CASSSGISGGEQYF. The CDR3, as DNA: TGTGCCAGCAGCTCGGGGATTTCGGGCGGCGAGCAGTACTTC.

The rearrangement uses TRBV5-4 and TRBJ2-7; D may be TRBD1 (6 bases). The germline V gene encodes CDR1 SGHNT and CDR2 YYREEE (reference sequence). The germline V and J ends were trimmed by 4 bases and 0 bases, with 14 bases remaining between them. This CDR3 has 15 residues. CDR3 region: CASSDWTVTSYEQYF. CDR3 in DNA: TGTGCCAGCAGCGATTGGACAGTTACCTCCTACGAGCAGTACTTC.

The J gene is TRBJ2-7, the V gene TRBV30, with TRBD2 identical over 7 bases. V lost 3 bases and J lost 1; bases outside the gene matches: 12. The CDR3 has 16 residues. Germline V gene lookup returns CDR1 GTSNPN and CDR2 SVGIG (reference sequence). The CDR3, as DNA: TGTGCCTGGAGAACCCCCGGGACTACCCTTTCCTACGAGCAGTACTTC. Protein product: CAWRTPGTTLSYEQYF. Full variable domain (rest looked up from reference TRBV30 and TRBJ2-7): SQTIHQWPATLVQPVGSPLSLECTVEGTSNPNLYWYRQAAGRGLQLLFYSVGIGQISSEVPQNLSASRPQDRQFILSSKKLLLSDSGFYLCAWRTPGTTLSYEQYFGPGTRLTVT.

The chain employs TRBV7-2 and TRBJ1-5; 7 bases are shared with TRBD1. In germline, CDR1 is SGHTA, CDR2 FQGNSA. V was clipped by 5 bases and J by 4 bases; unmatched bases: 8. The CDR3 has 15 amino acids. The DNA of the CDR3 is TGTGCCAGCAGCGACCCGGGACAGCCGAATCAGCCCCAGCATTTT. Protein: CASSDPGQPNQPQHF.

In its sample, this clone was seen once. For the CDR3, the DNA is TGTGCCAGCAGCTTAGGACAGGGATGGAATGAGCAGTTCTTC. Protein product: CASSLGQGWNEQFF. The V and J genes are TRBV11-3 and TRBJ2-1, with 7 bases aligning to TRBD1. After removal of 1 base from V and 7 bases from J, the junction contained 4 bases not matched to a gene. In germline, CDR1 is SGHNT, CDR2 YENEEA. The CDR3 has 14 amino acids.

V is TRBV15 and J is TRBJ2-7; 10 bases map to TRBD1. CDR3 size: 14 residues. Per germline, CDR1 LNHNV and CDR2 YYDKDF (reference sequence). Trimming took 5 bases from V and 4 from J; bases not matched to a gene: 5. The CDR3 reads CATSFRDRGYEQYF. The CDR3 DNA reads as TGTGCCACCAGCTTCCGGGACAGGGGATACGAGCAGTACTTC.

The chain couples TRBV5-1 to TRBJ2-2; 10 bases fit TRBD2. The CDR3 runs 17 residues. Germline CDR1 is SGHRS and CDR2 is YFSETQ. V was pared by 6 bases and J by 3 bases, with 11 bases of the junction left unmatched. The CDR3 sequence is CASNPGLAGAYTGELFF. The CDR3, as DNA: TGCGCCAGCAACCCGGGTCTAGCGGGGGCCTACACCGGGGAGCTGTTTTTT.

This CDR3 reads CASSLRAGQNTEAFF. The CDR3 DNA follows: TGTGCCAGCAGTCTTAGGGCAGGGCAGAACACTGAAGCTTTCTTT. The chain recombines TRBV11-1 with TRBJ1-1, with D possibly matching TRBD1 (5 bases). From germline, CDR1 is SGHAT and CDR2 FQDESV (reference sequence). The CDR3 has 15 amino acids. With 6 bases removed from V and 1 base from J, the gap between germline ends came to 15 bases.

The V gene is TRBV11-2, the J gene TRBJ2-7, with D possibly being TRBD2 (5 bases). CDR3 size: 13 residues. V was cut by 1 base and J by 5 bases, with 9 bases left in between. Germline CDR1 reads SGHAT; CDR2 reads FQNNGV. DNA of the CDR3: TGTGCCAGCAGCTTAGGAGGGTTGAACGAGCAGTACTTC. This translates into CASSLGGLNEQYF.

CDR3 sequence reads: CASSQEYSGKSDTQYF. CDR3 DNA sequence: TGTGCCAGCAGCCAAGAATATAGCGGGAAATCAGATACGCAGTATTTT. The chain uses TRBV3-1 (or the pseudogene TRBV3-2) and TRBJ2-3; 8 bases are a match to TRBD2. V lost 0 bases, J lost 4 bases, and 6 bases stayed unmatched. Per germline, CDR1 LGHDT and CDR2 YNNKEL (reference sequence). The CDR3 sequence is 16 residues long.

The J gene is TRBJ1-2, the V gene TRBV5-5, with TRBD1 matching over 7 bases. With V trimmed by 5 bases and J by 6 bases, 10 bases remained unmatched. The CDR3 extends over 14 amino acids. The germline V gene has CDR1 SGHKS and CDR2 YYEKEE (reference sequence). The CDR3 DNA follows: TGTGCCAGCAGTCCCGAAACAGGGGAAAATGGCTACACCTTC. Protein product: CASSPETGENGYTF.

V usage is TRBV27 and J usage is TRBJ2-1, with D possibly being TRBD1 (5 bases). This CDR3 has 14 residues. Germline CDR1 and CDR2: MNHEY and SMNVEV (reference sequence). Deletions cut 1 base from V and 4 bases from J, with 8 bases between. The CDR3 here is CASSLWGQYNEQFF. The DNA for the CDR3 is TGTGCCAGCAGTTTATGGGGCCAATACAATGAGCAGTTCTTC.